The TCR beta chain described here comes from a study of long-term antiretroviral therapy in people with HIV. Study-wide results and caveats: Relative to transplant donor controls, diversity remained lower despite increasing after ART. Possibly under older ART regimens, blood was drawn between about 2004 and 2018.

Each participant with HIV received care in the United States. This was the immunoSEQ v3.0 assay at survey level. What sequencing targeted per sample was about 35,000-55,000 T-cell genomes. Profiling relied on immunoSEQ multiplex PCR, and the TCRdb table lists in-frame clones only, not all of them. Among tens of thousands of clones, 84% were seen once, and the ten largest hold around 18%. The CDR3 runs to 15 residues. The V and J ends lost 3 bases and 10 bases respectively, with 19 bases between them. CDR1 and CDR2 (germline): SEHNR, FQNEAQ (reference sequence). To note about this clone: The antigen is unknown.

The genes are TRBV7-9 and TRBJ2-1, with D possibly matching TRBD2 (6 bases). Material: unsorted PBMCs, obtained 0.5 years before starting antiretroviral therapy. The sequence was collected from a man aged 35 to 55 with HIV. The CDR3 bases are TGTGCCAGCAGCTTTAGCGGAGGCGCTTATTTGGAGCAGTTCTTC. It yields the protein CASSFSGGAYLEQFF.